The present TCR beta chain was sequenced within a study of shared clonotypes between healthy human individuals. For the study at large: Per donor, three plates held CD4 naive cells, three held CD4 memory, two held CD8 naive and one held CD8 memory.

Samples underwent the assay at deep level. As originally analysed: ImmunoSEQ gave junction-only sequences without quality scores, so filtering differed. Data came from immunoSEQ multiplex PCR; TCRdb stores just in-frame clones and leaves some out. For V, J and clone size, that table is used; D and trimming come from the DNA. The table lists 2,500,000 or so clones, about nine tenths of them singletons. The CDR3 is 13 amino acids. CDR1 and CDR2 (germline): MNHEY, SMNVEV (reference sequence). Trimming cost V 2 bases and J 4 bases, with 5 bases left between them. Turning to this clone: Its antigen is currently unknown.

Study-level results: Clonotype sharing among donors, it was expected, would be affected by sequencing depth.

The material sequenced was naive CD4+ T cells from PBMCs. Subset: CD45RA+ positively selected. The gene calls are TRBV27 and TRBJ2-2; D gene ambiguous. The clonotype comes from a man between 18 and 29 years old in good health. Some clones in this sample may be carry-over from other donors' samples. CDR3 bases: TGTGCCAGCAGTTTAACAGTCACCGGGGAGCTGTTTTTT. As protein: CASSLTVTGELFF.